This T cell receptor (beta chain) was observed in a study of cytomegalovirus exposure and HLA in healthy donors. General study points: Some highly shared sequence variants likely arose as a pipeline artifact. Later work showed greater clonal expansion in HLA-associated TCR beta chains than in equally common others. Confirmation was obtained in vitro that a few CMV-associated chains are specific for CMV antigens.

As to this clone: What it binds is unknown.

The primer mix had 60 Vbeta and 13 Jbeta primers. Some clones are missing from TCRdb's copy, which holds only in-frame ones; the method was immunoSEQ multiplex PCR. The table lists approximately 150,000 clones, 72% of them singletons, with around 2.2% in the top ten. Trimming cost V 4 bases and J 2 bases; bases outside gene matches: 5. Germline V lookup: CDR1 SGHAT, CDR2 FQNNGV. The CDR3 is 15 residues long. Despite likely unrecorded immune exposures, the donors were nominally healthy at the time of sampling. This clonotype was sampled from a man in his forties in good health and CMV-seronegative. Sequenced sample: PBMCs. J is TRBJ2-7 and V is TRBV11-2; 10 bases are a match to TRBD1. Here the CDR3 DNA reads TGTGCCAGCAGCTACAGGACAGGGGGTACCTACGAGCAGTACTTC. It yields the protein CASSYRTGGTYEQYF.